Below, 2 T cell receptor beta chains from the same sample are listed, as sequenced in a study of T cell changes during pregnancy in multiple sclerosis. Profiling relied on immunoSEQ multiplex PCR, and the TCRdb table lists in-frame clones only, not all of them. The repertoire consists of over 30,000 clones, with around 90% occurring once and the leading ten covering about 1.2%. The material was CD4+ T cells from peripheral blood mononuclear cells, obtained before pregnancy. All receptors come from a female donor with multiple sclerosis, enrolled in a pregnancy study.

CDR3 bases: TGTGCCAGCAGTTACCCCGGGGGAGGGGGTACGCAGTATTTT. This translates into CASSYPGGGGTQYF. The rearrangement joins TRBV6-5 to TRBJ2-3, with D perhaps TRBD2 (7 bases). The V end lost 2 bases, the J end lost 8 bases, and 14 bases lay between the germline ends. The CDR3 has 14 amino acids. Germline V gives CDR1 MNHEY, CDR2 SVGAGI.

Notes on this clone: A junction boundary mismatches the germline segment, possibly from a read error. The chain carries TRBV7-6 and TRBJ2-7; 9 bases map to TRBD1. The CDR3 is 14 residues long. Germline loops: CDR1 SGHVS, CDR2 FNYEAQ. The CDR3 coding sequence is TGTGCCAGCAGCGGTTACGGGACAGGGCCTGACAGGCACTTC. Protein product: CASSGYGTGPDRHF.